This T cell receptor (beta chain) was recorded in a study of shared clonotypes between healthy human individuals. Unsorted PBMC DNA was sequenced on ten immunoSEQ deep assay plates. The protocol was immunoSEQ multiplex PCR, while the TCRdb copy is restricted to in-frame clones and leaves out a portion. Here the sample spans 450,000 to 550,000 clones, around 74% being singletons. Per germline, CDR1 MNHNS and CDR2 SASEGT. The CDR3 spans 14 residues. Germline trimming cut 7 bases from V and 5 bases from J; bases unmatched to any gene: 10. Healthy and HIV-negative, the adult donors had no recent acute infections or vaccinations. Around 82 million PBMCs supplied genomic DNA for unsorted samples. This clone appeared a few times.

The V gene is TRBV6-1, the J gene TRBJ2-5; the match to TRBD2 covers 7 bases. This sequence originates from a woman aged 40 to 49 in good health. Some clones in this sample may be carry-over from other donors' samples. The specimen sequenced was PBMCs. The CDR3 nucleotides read TGTGCCAGCACCGAGCGGGGCCGCGGGGAGACCCAGTACTTC. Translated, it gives CASTERGRGETQYF.